Given below is one T cell receptor beta chain in context. Its antigen has not been determined. Qualities for individual bases were not recorded, and no much larger clone is one base off. The data are from a study of shared T cell receptors in the human thymus (dated by TCRdb to the early 2020s). General notes on the study: The study examined how self-reactive, shared T-cell receptor alpha chains are generated in the human thymus.

The germline V gene encodes CDR1 SGHAT and CDR2 FQNNGV. Trimming costs V 4 bases and J 1 base, and their ends lie 11 bases apart. Including the terminal cysteine and phenylalanine, the CDR3 comprises 15 residues. The read is trimmed to its CDR3 DNA, 45 bases read in frame from base 1. The library came from the immunoSEQ multiplex PCR assay. TCRdb carries this immuneACCESS record with in-frame sequences only. Its versions omit some clonotypes, under half of them owing to an unresolved V gene in the studies checked, with the rest unexplained. Here the sample has some 640,000 clones; about 90% occur a single time. Jointly, the top ten make up 0.009% to 0.0095% of the sample. These same data were also listed under a study on human thymus T cells. From that second study: Donors were immunologically healthy infants undergoing open corrective cardiac surgery for congenital heart defects in Finland. The thymus tissue came from surgical resects taken out during corrective cardiac surgery. Usage of V and J gene segments appeared to be biased in both the thymic and the peripheral blood repertoires. The related research found that thymic TCR repertoires overlapped highly between unrelated individuals. The study used eight infant thymus samples plus four related peripheral blood samples to characterize TCR alpha and beta repertoires. Donor ages ranging from about 7 to 250 days were recorded, and a handful of male and a couple of female infants were included in the cohort. Thymocytes were released mechanically from tissue and stored at -70 °C as pellets of about 9-32 million cells. A QIAsymphony instrument was used to extract genomic DNA from the frozen cell pellets. The immunoSEQ multiplex PCR assay was used to amplify the TCRB and TCRAD loci from a standardized quantity of quality-controlled genomic DNA. The amplicons spanned the V(D)J region and were long enough to cover the CDR3 and allow V and J genes to be identified. Through the commercial immunoSEQ service, the amplicons were sequenced on an Illumina platform. Primer bias and sequencing errors were corrected using previously described methods, and TCRAD and TCRB definitions followed the IMGT database. Repertoires were analysed with immunoSEQ Analyzer 3.0 and VDJTools, covering basic statistics, V/J segment usage, diversity estimates, rarefaction and pairwise overlap. To estimate diversity, the Chao1, ChaoE, Efron-Thisted, Shannon and inverse Simpson indices were applied, and diversity was also estimated on datasets down-sampled to the smallest sample. Repertoire overlap was determined by strict matching of CDR3 nucleotide sequence, V gene and J gene, and Jaccard-based multidimensional scaling clustering was applied. On average, thymus samples gave hundreds of thousands of unique TCRB clonotypes, whereas blood samples gave about 84,000.

The specimen was thymocytes. The chain couples TRBV11-2 to TRBJ2-4; the D segment could be TRBD1, given 6 matching bases. This sequence originates from a boy in the first two years of life with a congenital heart defect. Donor details come from another sample of the same person, matched by shared clones. The CDR3 corresponds to CASSSSQGAKNIQYF. The DNA reads TGTGCCAGCAGCTCCTCCCAGGGGGCCAAAAACATTCAGTACTTC.